The 23 T cell receptor beta chains presented below share a single source sample, sequenced in a study of T-cell reconstitution after alpha-beta-depleted transplantation in children. Study results and limitations: The authors attributed T-cell counts and diversity one year after transplant mostly to newly produced T cells.

The antigens for these receptors are not known. Library preparation (for TCRbeta) was performed with unique molecular identifiers. TCRdb recomputed calls from the PCR reads with MiXCR, one row per CDR3 protein. The sample holds hundreds of thousands of distinct CDR3 sequences; almost 8% are singletons and the top ten take approximately 9.6%. The source material was peripheral blood, sampled 360 days after TCRalphabeta/CD19-depleted stem cell transplant. Source of these receptors: a female patient between 2 and 15 years old who had a stem cell transplant for Fanconi anemia, so the T cells may come from the graft donor.

This clonotype has at least ten counts. The chain links TRBV12-5 to TRBJ2-1; maybe TRBD2 (5 bases). CDR1 and CDR2 from the germline V gene are LGHNT and FRNRAP. This CDR3 comprises 15 residues. Trimming cost V 7 bases and J 7 bases, with 20 bases left between them. CDR3 sequence reads: CASAHTSKLWNEQFF. CDR3 DNA: TGTGCTAGTGCCCATACTAGTAAATTATGGAATGAGCAGTTCTTC. The full variable domain, rest sourced from reference TRBV12-5 and TRBJ2-1, is DARVTQTPRHKVTEMGQEVTMRCQPILGHNTVFWYRQTMMQGLELLAYFRNRAPLDDSGMPKDRFSAEMPDATLATLKIQPSEPRDSAVYFCASAHTSKLWNEQFFGPGTRLTVL.

This clonotype came up many times. The J gene is TRBJ2-1, the V gene TRBV20-1; possible D gene TRBD2, 5 bases. CDR1 and CDR2 from the germline V gene are DFQATT and SNEGSKA (reference sequence). This CDR3 region has 12 residues. DNA for the CDR3: TGCAGCGCCGAGCGGACCTACAATGAGCAGTTCTTC. As protein: CSAERTYNEQFF.

This clonotype was counted at least ten times. V usage is TRBV11-2 and J usage is TRBJ2-7; TRBD2 aligns across 11 bases. CDR1 and CDR2 from the germline V gene are SGHAT and FQNNGV. After removal of 1 base from V and 5 bases from J, the junction contained 4 bases not matched to a gene. The CDR3 is made up of 15 amino acids. The CDR3 region has the DNA TGTGCCAGCAGCTTAGTAGCGGGAGGGATCGACGAGCAGTACTTC. It encodes CASSLVAGGIDEQYF. Using reference TRBV11-2 and TRBJ2-7 for the parts outside the CDR3, the full variable domain is EAGVAQSPRYKIIEKRQSVAFWCNPISGHATLYWYQQILGQGPKLLIQFQNNGVVDDSQLPKDRFSAERLKGVDSTLKIQPAKLEDSAVYLCASSLVAGGIDEQYFGPGTRLTVT.

This clonotype was seen only a few times. In DNA form, the CDR3 reads TGTGCCAGCAACCTGGGGGCCAATTCACCCCTCCACTTT. Its protein product is CASNLGANSPLHF. The gene calls are TRBV7-2 and TRBJ1-6, with a weak D call TRBD1 (6 bases). Germline assignment: CDR1 SGHTA and CDR2 FQGNSA. This CDR3 contains 13 residues. V was trimmed by 7 bases and J by 7 bases, leaving 11 bases between them.

This rearrangement joins TRBV7-9 to TRBJ2-5, with D unresolved. The CDR3 totals 13 residues. Trimming pared 3 bases from V and 5 bases from J, leaving 10 bases between. Germline loops: CDR1 SEHNR, CDR2 FQNEAQ (reference sequence). CDR3 in amino acids: CASSFSVGETQYF. In DNA, the CDR3 is TGTGCCAGCAGCTTTTCAGTTGGTGAGACCCAGTACTTC. Based on the CDR3 plus reference TRBV7-9 and TRBJ2-5, the full variable domain is DTGVSQNPRHKITKRGQNVTFRCDPISEHNRLYWYRQTLGQGPEFLTYFQNEAQLEKSRLLSDRFSAERPKGSFSTLEIQRTEQGDSAMYLCASSFSVGETQYFGPGTRLLVL.

This clonotype has at least ten counts. The CDR3 DNA reads as TGTGCCACCAGCAGAGATCTGTTAAAGGGATCCCAGTACTTC. Translated, it gives CATSRDLLKGSQYF. The gene calls are TRBV15 and TRBJ2-5; D is undetermined. Germline CDR1 reads LNHNV; CDR2 reads YYDKDF (reference sequence). V lost 0 bases and J 9 bases, leaving 14 bases between the germline ends. The CDR3 sequence is 14 residues long.

This clonotype was picked up many times. The chain has TRBV12-3 or TRBV12-4 and TRBJ1-3; D is uncertain. Deletions cut 5 bases from V and 2 bases from J, with 7 bases between. The CDR3 is made up of 13 amino acids. CDR3 in DNA: TGTGCCAGCAGTAGGACTGCTGGAAACACCATATATTTT. Amino acid sequence: CASSRTAGNTIYF.

This clonotype was seen at least ten times. The rearrangement uses TRBV29-1 and TRBJ1-1; the D is unclear. CDR1 is SQVTM and CDR2 is ANQGSEA in the germline V gene. V lost 4 bases to trimming and J lost 4 bases, with 7 bases between them. The CDR3 runs 11 residues. DNA of the CDR3: TGCAGCGTTGGGGAACCCACTGAAGCTTTCTTT. This sequence encodes CSVGEPTEAFF.

The chain joins TRBV3-1 to TRBJ2-5; TRBD1 is a possible D gene (6 bases). Germline V gives CDR1 LGHDT, CDR2 YNNKEL (reference sequence). V lost 4 bases and J 2 bases, leaving 17 bases between the germline ends. CDR3 length equals 16 residues. The CDR3 nucleotides read TGTGCCAGCAGCCCCAAGATATCGACAGGACAAGAGACCCAGTACTTC. Translating it yields CASSPKISTGQETQYF.

This clonotype came up many times. This rearrangement joins TRBV12-3 or TRBV12-4 to TRBJ2-2, with TRBD1 matching 7 bases. The length of the CDR3 is 14 residues. The J segment lost 3 bases and the V segment lost 7 bases, leaving 5 bases of the junction unmatched. The CDR3 region has the DNA TGTGCCAGCAATGGGCAGGGGGACACCGGGGAGCTGTTTTTT. It yields the protein CASNGQGDTGELFF.

Only a few counts were recorded for this clonotype. The rearrangement uses TRBV4-2 and TRBJ2-3, with TRBD2 as a possible D gene (7 bases). The V end lost 1 base, the J end lost 4 bases, and 12 bases lay between the germline ends. The CDR3 is made up of 15 amino acids. Germline CDR1 LGHNA, CDR2 YNFKEQ. CDR3 in amino acids: CASSQVGGRADTQYF. CDR3 DNA: TGTGCCAGCAGCCAAGTCGGGGGGCGGGCAGATACGCAGTATTTT.

This clonotype was detected many times. This chain joins TRBV20-1 and TRBJ2-1; 7 nucleotides agree with TRBD2. CDR1 is DFQATT, CDR2 SNEGSKA, per germline (reference sequence). V was pared by 0 bases and J by 4 bases, with 9 bases of the junction left unmatched. CDR3 length equals 16 residues. CDR3 DNA: TGCAGTGCTAGAGATAAGGTAGCGGGCTATTACAATGAGCAGTTCTTC. It specifies CSARDKVAGYYNEQFF.

This clonotype occurred many times. The chain carries TRBV28 and TRBJ1-2, with 9 bases lining up with TRBD1. Germline V gives CDR1 MDHEN, CDR2 SYDVKM. This CDR3 spans 16 amino acids. Trimming removed 3 bases from V and 7 bases from J; junction bases left unmatched: 12. CDR3 in DNA: TGTGCCAGCAGTTTTATTCCCGACAGGGGGGGAAGTGGCTACACCTTC. This encodes CASSFIPDRGGSGYTF.

This clonotype was picked up a small number of times. V gene TRBV20-1 combines with J gene TRBJ2-7, with D unclear. Germline V gene lookup returns CDR1 DFQATT and CDR2 SNEGSKA (reference sequence). The V end was cut by 6 bases, the J end by 3 bases, with 21 bases between. The CDR3 has 15 residues. The CDR3 spells CSAGRLSTKYYEQYV. The CDR3, as DNA: TGCAGTGCGGGAAGGCTTTCCACCAAGTACTACGAGCAGTACGTC.

The sample holds many counts of this clonotype. The chain is built from TRBV15 and TRBJ2-3; D is unresolved. V was shortened by 0 bases and J by 1 base, with 11 bases between the two germline ends. The CDR3 runs to 16 residues. The germline V gene encodes CDR1 LNHNV and CDR2 YYDKDF (reference sequence). The CDR3 loop is CATSRDRWQCTDTQYF. The CDR3 DNA reads TGTGCCACCAGCAGAGATCGGTGGCAGTGCACAGATACGCAGTATTTT.

This clonotype came up a few times. This chain links TRBV2 with TRBJ2-3, with TRBD1 as a possible D gene (5 bases). Germline V gives CDR1 SNHLY, CDR2 FYNNEI. The germline V and J ends were trimmed by 8 bases and 5 bases, with 8 bases remaining between them. The CDR3 has 11 residues. The CDR3 is CASQQGDTQYF. Here the CDR3 DNA reads TGTGCCAGCCAGCAGGGAGATACGCAGTATTTT.

This clonotype was seen a few times. This chain joins TRBV20-1 and TRBJ2-7; 7 bases match TRBD1. Trimming at V came to 7 bases and at J to 7 bases, leaving 7 bases not matched to a gene. Looked up from germline, CDR1 is DFQATT and CDR2 is SNEGSKA (reference sequence). The CDR3 sequence is 11 residues long. The CDR3, as DNA: TGCAGTGTCCTTGACAGGGAAGAGCAGTACTTC. As protein: CSVLDREEQYF.

CDR3 loop: CASSQGFDNSPLHF. CDR3 DNA sequence: TGTGCCAGCAGCCAAGGTTTTGATAATTCACCCCTCCACTTT. The rearrangement links TRBV3-1 to TRBJ1-6, with unresolved D. The germline CDR1 and CDR2 sequences are LGHDT and YNNKEL (reference sequence). Deletions cut 1 base from V and 5 bases from J, with 6 bases between. The CDR3 has 14 residues.

This clonotype was detected a few times. The chain uses TRBV7-8 and TRBJ1-5; 8 nucleotides line up with TRBD1. Losses at the gene ends were 5 bases for V and 7 bases for J; bases not matched to a gene: 7. This CDR3 is 14 amino acids long. Per the germline V gene, CDR1 is SGHVS and CDR2 is FQNEAQ. The CDR3 coding sequence is TGTGCCAGCAGCCTGACAGGGGTGAGCCAGCCCCAGCATTTT. This encodes CASSLTGVSQPQHF.

This clonotype was seen at least ten times. The V gene is TRBV7-6, the J gene TRBJ2-2; D not resolved. Germline-derived CDR1 and CDR2 are SGHVS and FNYEAQ. This CDR3 spans 13 amino acids. Trimming stripped 0 bases from V and 8 bases from J, with 7 bases between. The chain's CDR3 is CASSLAGLGELFF. The DNA of the CDR3 is TGTGCCAGCAGCTTAGCGGGTCTGGGGGAGCTGTTTTTT.

This clonotype has ten or more counts. The chain has TRBV27 and TRBJ2-5; 8 bases are shared with TRBD1. Germline assignment: CDR1 MNHEY and CDR2 SMNVEV (reference sequence). The CDR3 extends over 14 amino acids. The J segment lost 4 bases and the V segment lost 6 bases, leaving 7 bases of the junction unmatched. The chain's CDR3 is CASRMTGETETQYF. The CDR3, as DNA: TGTGCCAGCAGGATGACAGGGGAAACAGAGACCCAGTACTTC.

The J gene is TRBJ2-1, the V gene TRBV28; D unclear. The germline V gene has CDR1 MDHEN and CDR2 SYDVKM. The V gene lost 3 bases and the J gene lost 7 bases, with 10 bases spanning the gap. The CDR3 runs 13 residues. CDR3 bases: TGTGCCAGCAGTTTCCCCCCCGGAAATGAGCAGTTCTTC. Its translation is CASSFPPGNEQFF.

This clonotype was seen at least ten times. The CDR3 spells CASSLTGRANEKLFF. Written as DNA, the CDR3 is TGTGCCAGCAGCTTGACAGGGAGGGCTAATGAAAAACTGTTTTTT. This chain links TRBV7-2 with TRBJ1-4, with 7 bases matching TRBD1. The V gene's germline CDR1 is SGHTA and CDR2 FQGNSA. This CDR3 has 15 amino acids. Trimming at V came to 3 bases and at J to 3 bases, leaving 4 bases not matched to a gene.